This T cell receptor (beta chain) was recorded in a study of T cell repertoires in cytomegalovirus infection. For the study at large: In public TCR beta signatures, there were indications of both CMV infection and matching HLA type.

TCRdb itself ran the reads through MiXCR, one entry per CDR3 protein. This table holds a few hundred thousand distinct CDR3 sequences, roughly 43% found once. The CDR3 is 15 residues long. Looked up from germline, CDR1 is SGHTA and CDR2 is FQGNSA. V lost 6 bases and J 4 bases, leaving 15 bases between the germline ends. This clonotype was observed at least ten times. Its antigen remains unidentified. Study-wide findings and caveats: Cumulative frequency (of public TCR beta family members) identified carriers of CMV plus the relevant HLA.

V and J are TRBV7-2 and TRBJ1-4; unclear D gene. The sequenced sample was cultured PBMCs, obtained from culture after CMV antigen stimulation. The sequence came from a human donor in good health (CMV status not recorded). Some clones in this sample may be carry-over from other donors' samples. Here the CDR3 DNA reads TGTGCCAGCAGTATCCGCGGGAGGTATAATGAAAAACTGTTTTTT. It codes for CASSIRGRYNEKLFF.